This record covers a single T cell receptor beta chain. The source of the sample is a study of CD8+ T cells in alopecia areata. The wider study: Each of the treated patients was given oral tofacitinib, 5 to 10 mg twice daily, for moderate-to-severe alopecia areata.

cDNA reverse transcribed from extracted RNA served as the sequencing template. The protocol was immunoSEQ multiplex PCR, while the TCRdb copy is restricted to in-frame clones and leaves out a portion. The sample lists around 8,000 clones, 55% to 70% occurring once. Alopecia areata patients provided lesional scalp punch biopsies and peripheral blood, both collected for the study. Sequencing was performed on skin, taken at week 0. The TCR sequence derives from a human donor with alopecia areata.

The CDR3 is CASSEALAGGIQYF. The CDR3, as DNA: TGTGCCAGCAGTGAAGCGCTAGCGGGGGGCATTCAGTACTTC. This sequence joins TRBV2 and TRBJ2-4; 11 bases line up with TRBD2. The CDR3 is 14 amino acids. V dropped 0 bases and J dropped 9; count of bases not matched to a gene: 1. Per the germline V gene, CDR1 is SNHLY and CDR2 is FYNNEI.